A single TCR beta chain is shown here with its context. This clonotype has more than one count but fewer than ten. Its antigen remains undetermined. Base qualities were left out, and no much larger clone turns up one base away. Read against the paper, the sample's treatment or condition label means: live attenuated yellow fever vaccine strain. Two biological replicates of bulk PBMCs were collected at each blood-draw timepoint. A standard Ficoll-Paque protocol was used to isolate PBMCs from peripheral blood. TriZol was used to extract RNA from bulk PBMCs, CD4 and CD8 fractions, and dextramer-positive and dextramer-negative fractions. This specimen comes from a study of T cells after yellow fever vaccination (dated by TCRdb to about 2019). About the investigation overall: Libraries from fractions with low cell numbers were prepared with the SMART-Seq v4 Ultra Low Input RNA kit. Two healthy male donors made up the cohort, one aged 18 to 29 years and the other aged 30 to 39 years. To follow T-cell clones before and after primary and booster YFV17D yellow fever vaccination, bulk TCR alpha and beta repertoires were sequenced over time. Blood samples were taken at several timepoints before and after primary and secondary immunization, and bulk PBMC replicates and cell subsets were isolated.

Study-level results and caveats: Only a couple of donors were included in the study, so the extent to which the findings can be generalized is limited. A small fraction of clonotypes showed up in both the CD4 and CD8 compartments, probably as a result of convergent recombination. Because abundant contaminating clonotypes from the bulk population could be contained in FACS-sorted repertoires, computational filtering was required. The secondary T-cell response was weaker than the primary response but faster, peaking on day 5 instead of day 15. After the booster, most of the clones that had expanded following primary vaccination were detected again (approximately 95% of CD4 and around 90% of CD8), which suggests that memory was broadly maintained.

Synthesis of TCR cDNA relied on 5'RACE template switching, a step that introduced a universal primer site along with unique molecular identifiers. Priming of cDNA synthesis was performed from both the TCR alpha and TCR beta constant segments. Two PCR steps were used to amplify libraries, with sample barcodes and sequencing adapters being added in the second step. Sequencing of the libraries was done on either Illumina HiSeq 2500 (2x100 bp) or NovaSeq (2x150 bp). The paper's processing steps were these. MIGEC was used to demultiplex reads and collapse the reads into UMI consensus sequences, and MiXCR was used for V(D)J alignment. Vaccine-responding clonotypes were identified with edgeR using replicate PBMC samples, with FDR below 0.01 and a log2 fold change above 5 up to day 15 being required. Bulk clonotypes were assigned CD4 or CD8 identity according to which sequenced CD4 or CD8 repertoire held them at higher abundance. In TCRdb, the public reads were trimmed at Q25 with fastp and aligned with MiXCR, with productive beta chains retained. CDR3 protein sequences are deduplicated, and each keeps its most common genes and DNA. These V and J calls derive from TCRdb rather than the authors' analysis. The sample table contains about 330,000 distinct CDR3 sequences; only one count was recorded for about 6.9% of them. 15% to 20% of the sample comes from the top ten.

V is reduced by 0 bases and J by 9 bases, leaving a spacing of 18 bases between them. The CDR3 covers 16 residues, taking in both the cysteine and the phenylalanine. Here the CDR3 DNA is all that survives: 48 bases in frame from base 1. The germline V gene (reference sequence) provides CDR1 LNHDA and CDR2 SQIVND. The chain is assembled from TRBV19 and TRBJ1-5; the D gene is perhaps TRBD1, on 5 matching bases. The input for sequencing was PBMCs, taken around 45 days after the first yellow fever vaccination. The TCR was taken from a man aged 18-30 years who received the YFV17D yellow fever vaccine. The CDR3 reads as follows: CASSIDRQGVSPPQHF. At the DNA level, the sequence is TGTGCCAGTAGTATAGATCGGCAGGGCGTCTCCCCGCCCCAGCATTTT.